Below are 11 T cell receptor beta chains sequenced from a single sample in a study of blood T cells in healthy people across ages. The use of a sample-barcoded 5' primer and a J-beta primer mix characterized a second PCR of roughly 6 to 11 cycles. TCRdb processed the 5' RACE reads anew with MiXCR; each CDR3 protein has one entry. The repertoire consists of 1.5 million to 1.9 million distinct CDR3 sequences, with 42% occurring once and the leading ten covering about 4%. The sample comprised blood. These receptors originate from a woman aged 18-29 years in good health.

The chain employs TRBV6-2 or TRBV6-3 and TRBJ2-1; D gene unclear. The CDR3 is 18 residues long. The germline V gene has CDR1 MNHEY and CDR2 SVGEGT. With 0 bases removed from V and 3 bases from J, the gap between germline ends came to 18 bases. The CDR3 spells CASSYSTSRPSRYNEQFF. CDR3 DNA sequence: TGTGCCAGCAGTTACTCGACTTCACGGCCCTCCCGCTACAATGAGCAGTTCTTC.

This chain connects TRBV6-5 to TRBJ1-1; maybe TRBD1 (6 bases). Germline V gives CDR1 MNHEY, CDR2 SVGAGI. Trimming pared 3 bases from V and 8 bases from J, leaving 10 bases between. This CDR3 has 12 residues. The CDR3 sequence is CASSYGGREAFF. The CDR3 DNA reads TGTGCCAGCAGTTATGGGGGGCGCGAAGCTTTCTTT.

This chain links TRBV27 with TRBJ1-5; D call uncertain. Trimming removed 4 bases at V and 1 base at J, with 8 bases between. The CDR3 runs 14 residues. The germline V gene has CDR1 MNHEY and CDR2 SMNVEV (reference sequence). CDR3 coding DNA: TGTGCCAGCAGTTGGAGGGCAAGCAATCAGCCCCAGCATTTT. It codes for CASSWRASNQPQHF.

This clonotype was recorded many times. The V call is TRBV11-2, the J call TRBJ2-7; 7 bases line up with TRBD2. The length of the CDR3 is 14 residues. Per germline, CDR1 SGHAT and CDR2 FQNNGV. V dropped 3 bases and J dropped 5; count of bases not matched to a gene: 7. CDR3 amino acids: CASSFATSYHEQYF. As DNA, the CDR3 is TGTGCCAGCAGCTTCGCGACTAGCTACCACGAGCAGTACTTC.

This clonotype has more than one count but fewer than ten. V is TRBV4-3 and J is TRBJ2-3; D remains ambiguous. The CDR3 loop spans 15 amino acids. In germline, CDR1 is LGHNA, CDR2 YSLEER. V dropped 1 base and J dropped 4 bases, with 12 bases sitting between them. CDR3 sequence: CASSQVSRSADTQYF. The CDR3 DNA is TGCGCCAGCAGCCAAGTCAGCAGGTCCGCAGATACGCAGTATTTT.

This rearrangement joins TRBV2 to TRBJ1-1; D unclear. This CDR3 has 14 residues. The V gene's germline CDR1 is SNHLY and CDR2 FYNNEI. Trimming took off 7 bases at V and 3 bases at J, with 15 bases between the two ends. CDR3 DNA: TGTGCCAGCAAAGGTGAGGGTATAGACACTGAAGCTTTCTTT. Its translation: CASKGEGIDTEAFF.

The rearrangement links TRBV5-1 to TRBJ2-3, with D possibly being TRBD2 (5 bases). V was pared by 4 bases and J by 1 base, with 19 bases between. The CDR3 extends over 17 amino acids. CDR1 SGHRS and CDR2 YFSETQ come from the germline V gene. The DNA for the CDR3 is TGCGCCAGCAGCGACCCCGTAGACGGGGTAGGCACAGATACGCAGTATTTT. Translation: CASSDPVDGVGTDTQYF.

The chain is built from TRBV25-1 and TRBJ2-1; a weak D match, TRBD2 (6 bases). V lost 7 bases and J lost 2, with 12 bases in between. Germline assignment: CDR1 MGHDK and CDR2 SYGVNS. The CDR3 sequence is 14 residues long. CDR3 region: CASIARGTYNEQFF. CDR3 DNA: TGTGCCAGCATCGCGCGGGGAACCTACAATGAGCAGTTCTTC.

The rearrangement links TRBV29-1 to TRBJ1-1; maybe TRBD1 (5 bases). The CDR3 is 14 residues long. Trimming removed 2 bases from V and 2 bases from J, with 12 bases in between. The germline V gene has CDR1 SQVTM and CDR2 ANQGSEA. CDR3 sequence reads: CSVEMGHGNTEAFF. The CDR3 nucleotides are TGCAGCGTTGAAATGGGGCACGGAAACACTGAAGCTTTCTTT.

The CDR3 spells CASTAIGQGGGYTF. Written as DNA, the CDR3 is TGTGCCAGCACCGCTATCGGACAGGGAGGAGGCTACACCTTC. V and J are TRBV9 and TRBJ1-2; TRBD1 agrees at 8 bases. J lost 8 bases, V lost 6 bases, and 12 bases had no gene match. CDR3 length: 14 amino acids. Germline V gene sequence: CDR1 SGDLS, CDR2 YYNGEE.

The chain uses TRBV5-1 and TRBJ1-4; D not certain. Trimming left V 1 base short and J 8 bases short, with 18 bases between. From germline, CDR1 is SGHRS and CDR2 YFSETQ. The CDR3 is made up of 16 amino acids. CDR3 bases: TGCGCCAGCAGCTTGTTCTCCCCGGGTTCAGAAGAAAAACTGTTTTTT. Its translation is CASSLFSPGSEEKLFF.